This TCR beta chain emerged from a study of OX40 agonist ivuxolimab in advanced cancers. Looking at the study overall: Ivuxolimab was a fully human IgG2 agonistic monoclonal antibody targeting the costimulatory receptor OX40 (CD134). Three dose-escalation patients achieved partial responses, one with hepatocellular carcinoma and two with cutaneous melanoma. Patients were allowed to have had prior anti-PD-1, anti-PD-L1 or anti-CTLA-4 therapy, and roughly 40% of the dose-escalation patients had been treated with checkpoint inhibitors. The dose-escalation cohort was around 84% male with a mean age of roughly 60 years, ranging from 23 to 79. The paper covers the monotherapy dose-escalation part of the phase I ivuxolimab trial, which included N ≈ 50 patients. Intravenous ivuxolimab was administered to patients every 2 weeks at six dose levels: 0.01, 0.1, 0.3, 1.5, 3 and 10 mg/kg. Of the approximately 53 patients in dose escalation, some 20 had hepatocellular carcinoma, roughly 15 had melanoma, 9 had renal cell carcinoma and 9 had head and neck cancer. Peripheral TCRbeta sequencing aimed to test whether ivuxolimab altered TCR sequence diversity and caused clonal T-cell expansion. What the authors observed across the whole study: Antigen specificity was not determined for the clonally expanded peripheral T cells. At doses of 0.1 to 3.0 mg/kg, clonal expansion of both CD4+ and CD8+ blood T cells was observed from baseline to week 6. In the 0.1-3.0 mg/kg groups, partial responders had among the lowest normalized peripheral clonal expansion, particularly in CD8+ T cells. Low levels of normalized T-cell clonal expansion were also seen in some nonresponding patients. On average, CD8+ T cells showed more expanded clones than CD4+ T cells after ivuxolimab.

Concerning this clone: What antigen it recognizes has not been identified. There are no base qualities to consult, and no much larger clone falls within one base.

The trial excluded patients who had a history of autoimmune disease or who were on systemic immunosuppression. Peripheral blood for TCR sequencing was drawn from every dose cohort at baseline, at cycle 4 day 1 and at cycle 7 day 1. Samples came from an open-label, multicenter, first-in-human phase I dose-escalation trial of ivuxolimab. Adults with locally advanced or metastatic head and neck squamous cell, hepatocellular, melanoma or renal cell carcinoma were enrolled in the trial. Before TCR sequencing, CD4+ T cells and CD8+ T cells from peripheral blood were sorted into separate populations. Genomic DNA was isolated from the sorted cells so that the TCRbeta CDR3 region could be sequenced. The immunoSEQ Assay was used to sequence the TCRbeta CDR3 regions. Drawn from immuneACCESS, this table holds only the in-frame rearrangements with V and J called that TCRdb kept. Clones are partly lost; checked studies trace under half to an unresolved V gene and leave the rest unexplained. This sample lists about 64,000 clones; around 80% were detected once. The top ten clonotypes cover approximately 2.2% of the sample.

In the germline V gene, CDR1 corresponds to MRHNA and CDR2 to SNTAGT. There are 14 amino acids in the CDR3, from cysteine to phenylalanine inclusive. Of the read, only the CDR3 DNA is kept; its 42 bases are in frame from base 1. The V end gives up 5 bases and the J end 5 bases, leaving 5 bases in the junction not matched to a gene. The chain is encoded by TRBV6-4 joined to TRBJ2-2, with 7 bases aligning to TRBD1. This sequence was found in an adult with an advanced solid tumor such as melanoma, head and neck, liver or kidney cancer. The sample in question was CD4+ or CD8+ T cells sorted from blood, obtained in a trial of the OX40 agonist ivuxolimab. For the CDR3, the sequence is CASSRQGSTGELFF. The DNA sequence reads TGTGCCAGCAGTCGACAGGGATCGACCGGGGAGCTGTTTTTT.